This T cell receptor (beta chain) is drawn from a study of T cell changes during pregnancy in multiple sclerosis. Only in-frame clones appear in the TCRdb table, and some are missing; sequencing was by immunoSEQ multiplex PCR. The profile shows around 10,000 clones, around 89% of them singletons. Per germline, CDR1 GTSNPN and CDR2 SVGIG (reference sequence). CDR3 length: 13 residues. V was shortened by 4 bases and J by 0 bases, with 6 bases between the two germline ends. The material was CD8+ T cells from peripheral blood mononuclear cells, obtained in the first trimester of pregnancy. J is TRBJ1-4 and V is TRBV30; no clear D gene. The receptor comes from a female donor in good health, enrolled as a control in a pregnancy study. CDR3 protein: CAWNEATNEKLFF. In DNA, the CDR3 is TGTGCCTGGAATGAGGCAACTAATGAAAAACTGTTTTTT.